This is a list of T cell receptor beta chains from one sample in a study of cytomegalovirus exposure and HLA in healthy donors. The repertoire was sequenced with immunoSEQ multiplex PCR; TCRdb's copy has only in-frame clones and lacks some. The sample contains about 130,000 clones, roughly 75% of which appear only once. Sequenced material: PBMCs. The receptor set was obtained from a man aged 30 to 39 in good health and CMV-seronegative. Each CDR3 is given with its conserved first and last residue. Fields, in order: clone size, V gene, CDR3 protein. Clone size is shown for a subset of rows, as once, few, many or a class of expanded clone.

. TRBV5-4 CASNGGAGFMNTEAFF
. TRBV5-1 CASSLYDSRDEQFF
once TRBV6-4 CASSDLGGARAEQFF
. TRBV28 CASSPGGSQNQPQHF
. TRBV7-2 CASRYYNEQFF
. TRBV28 CASSLSGQGLYF
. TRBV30 CAWRGVVAGGVDTQYF
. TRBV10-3 CASQGDRAGDTQYF
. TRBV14 CASSQGRNYGYTF
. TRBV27 CASSPGLAWAYEQYF
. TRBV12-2 CASRLSGQGISSYNEQFF
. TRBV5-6 CASSLAGSGGHYNEQFF
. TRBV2 CASSAGFSGANVLTF
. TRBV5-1 CASRLKRQGRNTEAFF
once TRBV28 CASSLEQGRTYGYTF
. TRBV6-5 CASSPSQGYGYTF
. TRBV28 CASSLRLAGTSLRTDTQYF
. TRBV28 CASVRGGSYNEQFF
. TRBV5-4 CASSFSRAAEAFF
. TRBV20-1 CSATTGLLYTF
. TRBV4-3 CASSQGSSGEVYEQYF
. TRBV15 CATSRDGGVTEAFF
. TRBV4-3 CASSQEEDRGPGYTF
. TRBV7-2 CASSLDGAGTDTQYF
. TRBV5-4 CASSLGGSSTNEQFF
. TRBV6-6 CASSPLGQKETQYF
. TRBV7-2 CASSSFGHNQPQHF
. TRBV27 CATTDRLGETQYF
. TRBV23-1 CASSQAGQINEKLFF
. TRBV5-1 CASTYGLAGVYTQYF
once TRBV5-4 CASSPFGGYNEQFF
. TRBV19 CASRTGMNYGYTF
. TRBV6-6 CASSYPLGTYNSPLHF
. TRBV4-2 CASSQVWTSGSSYEQYF
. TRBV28 CASSLIGAAKYEQYF
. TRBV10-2 CASNKGLAGGRYEQYF
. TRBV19 CASRQDLRVNTEAFF
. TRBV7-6 CASSLPSRAQYF
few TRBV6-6 CASSYSQTTSYEQYF
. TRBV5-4 CASSPLGQGTDTQYF
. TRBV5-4 CASSSTEDTEAFF
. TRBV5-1 CASTLGLAAKINYNEQFF
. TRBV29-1 CSVEGGRKPTDTQYF
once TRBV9 CASSVEARSYEQYF
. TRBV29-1 CSDKRTASSTDTQYF
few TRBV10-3 CAISEADNSPLHF
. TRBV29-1 CSVRAGDEKLFF
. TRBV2 CASSVPGVTEAFF
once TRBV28 CASTQLAGVINEQFF
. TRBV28 CASIASGLSYEQYF
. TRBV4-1 CASSPWDRDGEQYF
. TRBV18 CASSRSPLVRDQPQHF
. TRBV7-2 CASTPTSGLQETQYF
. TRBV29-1 CSARTGGTEAFF
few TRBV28 CASSLIRGNQPQHF
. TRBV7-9 CASSPLGGDRGVELFF
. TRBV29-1 CSASNSFEAFF
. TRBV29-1 CSVEFGGAYEQYF
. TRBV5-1 CASSSGTPEAYYGYTF
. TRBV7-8 CASSLLRDRGPYSNQPQHF